What follows describes a single T cell receptor beta chain. Trimming removed 5 bases at V and 3 bases at J, with 11 bases between. Germline-derived CDR1 and CDR2 are SNHLY and FYNNEI. The CDR3 is 13 residues long. The data were obtained in a study of blood T cell repertoires in COVID-19. Study-wide background: Some COVID-19 samples were acute and others convalescent; all came from the United States, Italy and Spain.

Here immunoSEQ multiplex PCR was the method, and the copy in TCRdb shows in-frame clones only, minus some. The data show roughly 180,000 clones, over 70% seen once. The cohort comprised adults aged 18 to 89 years residing in about two dozen US areas. Cohort assignment relied on participant-reported clinical history. Sequencing input: PBMCs or T cells enriched from blood (not recorded which). The TCR was taken from a woman in her 50s in a cohort exposed to, infected with or recovered from COVID-19 (not recorded which). The genes are TRBV2 and TRBJ2-7, with a weak D call TRBD1 (6 bases). CDR3 in amino acids: CASSRGTVYEQYF. The DNA for the CDR3 is TGTGCCAGCAGTAGGGGGACGGTCTACGAGCAGTACTTC.